This is a list of T cell receptor beta chains from one sample in a study of cytomegalovirus exposure and HLA in healthy donors. Using immunoSEQ multiplex PCR, the repertoire was profiled, and TCRdb retains in-frame clones only, with some absent. The data hold roughly 100,000 clones, with roughly three quarters observed a single time. Sequencing used PBMCs. The receptor source for this set is a man aged 45-60 years in good health and CMV-seropositive. The CDR3 runs from the conserved cysteine through the conserved F or W. Each record gives: D gene, CDR3 length, J gene, V gene, clone size, CDR3 DNA, CDR3 protein. D genes are given only for firm matches. Clone size is given for some rows only: seen once, a few or many times, or a class if the clone is expanded.

D: TRBD1; length: 16; J: TRBJ1-6; V: TRBV7-8; size: .; DNA: TGTGCCAGCAGCTTAGCGTTGACAGGGGTCGGTTCACCCCTCCACTTT; CDR3: CASSLALTGVGSPLHF
D: TRBD1; length: 16; J: TRBJ2-3; V: TRBV5-6; size: once; DNA: TGTGCCAGCAGCTCCCCCGGGGGACAGGGCACAGATACGCAGTATTTT; CDR3: CASSSPGGQGTDTQYF
D: .; length: 14; J: TRBJ1-6; V: TRBV19; size: .; DNA: TGTGCCAGCGCTGCAGGGCCCCAGGCGTCACCCCTCCACTTT; CDR3: CASAAGPQASPLHF
D: .; length: 15; J: TRBJ2-7; V: TRBV19; size: few; DNA: TGTGCCAGTAGTAGAAAGACACAGGTCCCTACCGAGCAGTACTTC; CDR3: CASSRKTQVPTEQYF
D: .; length: 11; J: TRBJ2-7; V: TRBV5-1; size: few; DNA: TGCGCCAGCACGCAGAACTACGAGCAGTACTTC; CDR3: CASTQNYEQYF
D: .; length: 14; J: TRBJ2-2; V: TRBV28; size: .; DNA: TGTGCCAGCAGATTCCCCCCCGGGACCGGGGAGCTGTTTTTT; CDR3: CASRFPPGTGELFF
D: .; length: 16; J: TRBJ1-3; V: TRBV2; size: .; DNA: TGTGCCAGCAGTGAAACCGGACAGAATTCTGGAAACACCATATATTTT; CDR3: CASSETGQNSGNTIYF
D: .; length: 15; J: TRBJ2-6; V: TRBV5-4; size: .; DNA: TGTGCCAGCAGCCGTCAGGGCTCTGGGGCCAACGTCCTGACTTTC; CDR3: CASSRQGSGANVLTF
D: .; length: 14; J: TRBJ1-1; V: TRBV7-9; size: few; DNA: TGTGCCAGCAGACCTCGATCAACGGACACTGAAGCTTTCTTT; CDR3: CASRPRSTDTEAFF
D: .; length: 14; J: TRBJ2-7; V: TRBV5-1; size: .; DNA: TGCGCCAGCAGCTTGGAGCGGCAGCATGGTGAGCAGTACTTC; CDR3: CASSLERQHGEQYF
D: .; length: 11; J: TRBJ2-7; V: TRBV20-1; size: .; DNA: TGCAGTGTTTGGGGGGTCTACGAGCAGTACTTC; CDR3: CSVWGVYEQYF
D: TRBD1; length: 13; J: TRBJ1-2; V: TRBV7-6; size: .; DNA: TGTGCCAGCAGCGGACAGGGGGCGAGCGGCTACACCTTC; CDR3: CASSGQGASGYTF
D: TRBD1; length: 14; J: TRBJ2-1; V: TRBV7-3; size: .; DNA: TGTGCCAGCAGCTCTAGACAGGGGAACAATGAGCAGTTCTTC; CDR3: CASSSRQGNNEQFF
D: .; length: 17; J: TRBJ1-4; V: TRBV13; size: .; DNA: TGTGCCAGCAGCTTACAGCAGGGAGGAGGAGAGAATGAAAAACTGTTTTTT; CDR3: CASSLQQGGGENEKLFF
D: .; length: 15; J: TRBJ2-7; V: TRBV5-6; size: .; DNA: TGTGCCAGCAGCTTGGCAGGGAGGAGCTCCTACGAGCAGTACTTC; CDR3: CASSLAGRSSYEQYF
D: .; length: 13; J: TRBJ2-5; V: TRBV29-1; size: .; DNA: TGCAGCGCCGCCCGAATGGCCCAAGAGACCCAGTACTTC; CDR3: CSAARMAQETQYF
D: .; length: 16; J: TRBJ2-2; V: TRBV7-2; size: .; DNA: TGTGCCAGCAGCTTAAATAAGCGGGTGAACACCGGGGAGCTGTTTTTT; CDR3: CASSLNKRVNTGELFF
D: .; length: 17; J: TRBJ2-6; V: TRBV23-1; size: .; DNA: TGCGCCAGCAGTCCCGACATATCCAGTGAAGGGGTCAACGTCCTGACTTTC; CDR3: CASSPDISSEGVNVLTF
D: .; length: 16; J: TRBJ2-7; V: TRBV11-2; size: .; DNA: TGTGCCAGCAGCTTAAGCGCTGGAGCCAACTCCTACGAGCAGTACTTC; CDR3: CASSLSAGANSYEQYF
D: TRBD1; length: 15; J: TRBJ2-5; V: TRBV11-2; size: .; DNA: TGTGCCAGCAGCTTCAACACCGGGACAGAAGAGACCCAGTACTTC; CDR3: CASSFNTGTEETQYF
D: TRBD1; length: 15; J: TRBJ1-2; V: TRBV19; size: .; DNA: TGTGCCAGTAGTATAGCCGGGACAGGGGGCTATGGCTACACCTTC; CDR3: CASSIAGTGGYGYTF